This T cell receptor (beta chain) comes out of a study of PD-1 and CTLA-4 blockade in melanoma. There are a few counts of this clone. Sequencing used immunoSEQ multiplex PCR; TCRdb keeps in-frame clones, though not all of them. This table holds some 29,000 clones, approximately 88% found once. The CDR3 is made up of 14 amino acids. V was pared by 5 bases and J by 2 bases, with 13 bases between. The germline gives CDR1 MNHEY, CDR2 SMNVEV (reference sequence). The source was CD8+ T cells from peripheral blood, collected before anti-PD-1 treatment. The V call is TRBV27, the J call TRBJ2-7; no definite D call. This TCR derives from a human donor with melanoma. DNA of the CDR3: TGTGCCAGCAGTCCAACGACACTTACCTACGAGCAGTACTTC. The encoded protein is CASSPTTLTYEQYF.